What follows are 21 T cell receptor beta chains derived from one specimen sequenced in a study of CD8 T cells in Susac syndrome. Reverse transcription of roughly 0.5 to 1 ug RNA used random hexamers. Each CDR3 protein gets one entry after TCRdb re-called the immunoSEQ multiplex PCR reads with MiXCR. The sample records 100,000 to 150,000 distinct CDR3 sequences, over 90% being singletons. What was sequenced was CD4+ T cells from PBMCs. Source of these receptors: a human donor in good health.

The chain joins TRBV4-1 to TRBJ2-6; 8 nucleotides line up with TRBD1. This CDR3 is built from 16 residues. Germline assignment: CDR1 MGHRA and CDR2 YSYEKL. V shed 4 bases, J shed 0 bases, and the junction held 2 bases outside the gene matches. In DNA form, the CDR3 reads TGCGCCAGCAGCCTTACAGGGGGCTCTGGGGCCAACGTCCTGACTTTC. Translation gives CASSLTGGSGANVLTF.

This rearrangement joins TRBV7-9 to TRBJ2-3; TRBD2 is a possible D gene (5 bases). Trimming cost V 4 bases and J 6 bases, with 8 bases left between them. The CDR3 length is 12 residues. Germline assignment: CDR1 SEHNR and CDR2 FQNEAQ (reference sequence). The chain's CDR3 is CASSSPGDTQYF. The CDR3 DNA is TGTGCCAGCAGCTCACCGGGGGATACGCAGTATTTT.

This sequence joins TRBV18 and TRBJ1-4; no clear D gene. The V end lost 0 bases, the J end lost 5 bases, and 7 bases lay between the germline ends. Germline V gene data show CDR1 as KGHSH and CDR2 as LQKENI. The CDR3 consists of 14 residues. The CDR3 spells CASSPPVSNEKLFF. The DNA for the CDR3 is TGTGCCAGCTCACCACCGGTTTCGAATGAAAAACTGTTTTTT.

The chain combines TRBV30 with TRBJ2-5; 9 positions match TRBD1. The CDR3 length is 21 residues. Germline V CDR1 and CDR2: GTSNPN, SVGIG (reference sequence). V trimming: 5 bases; J trimming: 4 bases; junction bases outside the gene matches: 29. The CDR3 is CAWPSKGLGQGCNERGETQYF. The CDR3 nucleotides read TGTGCCTGGCCCTCTAAAGGACTCGGACAGGGGTGTAATGAGAGGGGAGAGACCCAGTACTTC.

This clonotype has a handful of counts. The V and J genes are TRBV19 and TRBJ1-1, with unresolved D. Trimming removed 5 bases from V and 0 bases from J, with 7 bases in between. CDR3 length: 13 amino acids. From germline, CDR1 is LNHDA and CDR2 SQIVND (reference sequence). For the CDR3, the DNA is TGTGCCAGTAGTCAAATTTTGAACACTGAAGCTTTCTTT. It encodes CASSQILNTEAFF.

This chain connects TRBV28 to TRBJ2-7; a possible D gene is TRBD2 (5 bases). Germline CDR1 reads MDHEN; CDR2 reads SYDVKM. The CDR3 extends over 12 amino acids. Trimming removed 5 bases from V and 4 bases from J, with 9 bases in between. The CDR3 loop is CASSNQRYEQYF. In DNA, the CDR3 is TGTGCCAGCAGTAACCAGCGGTACGAGCAGTACTTC.

This sequence joins TRBV6-5 and TRBJ2-3; 9 bases agree with TRBD2. CDR1 MNHEY and CDR2 SVGAGI come from the germline V gene. The CDR3 spans 14 residues. With 7 bases clipped from V and 5 bases from J, the junction kept 7 bases outside the gene matches. The CDR3 protein is CASKRKREEDTQYF. DNA of the CDR3: TGTGCCAGCAAAAGAAAGCGGGAGGAAGATACGCAGTATTTT.

The chain carries TRBV5-1 and TRBJ2-5; possibly TRBD2 for D (5 bases). CDR1 SGHRS and CDR2 YFSETQ come from the germline V gene. The CDR3 sequence is 16 residues long. The V end lost 2 bases, the J end lost 4 bases, and 18 bases lay between the germline ends. This CDR3 reads CASSLGLTTYGETQYF. In DNA, the CDR3 is TGCGCCAGCAGCTTAGGACTGACTACTTACGGAGAGACCCAGTACTTC.

The chain is built from TRBV4-1 and TRBJ2-2, with 10 bases that match TRBD2. This CDR3 region has 19 residues. Trimming cost V 0 bases and J 4 bases; bases outside gene matches: 11. Germline assignment: CDR1 MGHRA and CDR2 YSYEKL. CDR3 DNA: TGCGCCAGCAGCCAAGAGCCTCCCCGGAGGACTAGCGGCACCGGGGAGCTGTTTTTT. It translates to CASSQEPPRRTSGTGELFF.

The chain joins TRBV28 to TRBJ1-1, with D possibly TRBD1 on 5 matching bases. With 1 base removed from V and 3 bases from J, the gap between germline ends came to 18 bases. The V gene's germline CDR1 is MDHEN and CDR2 SYDVKM. The CDR3 covers 17 residues. The CDR3 region is CASSLLSSGQIYTEAFF. CDR3 DNA sequence: TGTGCCAGCAGTTTATTAAGCTCGGGGCAGATATACACTGAAGCTTTCTTT.

With respect to this clonotype: At one boundary the junction diverges from the germline segment, which might be a read error. This rearrangement joins TRBV2 to TRBJ1-3; D is ambiguous. This CDR3 is 15 amino acids long. Germline values: CDR1 SNHLY, CDR2 FYNNEI. CDR3 region: CANSVEGVSGNTIYF. The DNA of the CDR3 is TGTGCCAACAGTGTAGAGGGAGTATCTGGAAACACCATATATTTT. The full variable domain, with the rest looked up from reference TRBV2 and TRBJ1-3, is EPEVTQTPSHQVTQMGQEVILRCVPISNHLYFYWYRQILGQKVEFLVSFYNNEISEKSEIFDDQFSVERPDGSNFTLKIRSTKLEDSAMYFCANSVEGVSGNTIYFGEGSWLTVV.

The genes are TRBV18 and TRBJ2-7, with TRBD2 matching 9 bases. Unmatched junction bases numbered 7, after V lost 3 bases and J lost 4 bases. The germline V gene has CDR1 KGHSH and CDR2 LQKENI. This CDR3 has 15 residues. The CDR3 is CASSPGLALSYEQYF. CDR3 in DNA: TGTGCCAGCTCACCGGGACTAGCCCTATCTTACGAGCAGTACTTC.

The chain links TRBV12-3 or TRBV12-4 to TRBJ2-7; D tentatively fits TRBD1 or TRBD2 (5 bases each). This CDR3 has 12 residues. The germline V and J ends were trimmed by 0 bases and 5 bases, with 5 bases remaining between them. In DNA, the CDR3 is TGTGCCAGCAGTTTAGCGGGGGACGAGCAGTACTTC. Translated: CASSLAGDEQYF.

This clonotype came up once. The V and J genes are TRBV5-1 and TRBJ2-6; 10 bases fit TRBD1. The germline gives CDR1 SGHRS, CDR2 YFSETQ. The CDR3 is made up of 17 amino acids. V shed 4 bases and J 0 bases; nucleotides not matched to a gene: 4. The CDR3 loop reads CASSIGTGVSGANVLTF. The CDR3 DNA reads TGCGCCAGCAGCATAGGGACAGGGGTCTCTGGGGCCAACGTCCTGACTTTC.

This chain links TRBV30 with TRBJ1-6, with D uncertain. The germline V and J ends were trimmed by 1 base and 8 bases, with 15 bases remaining between them. Germline V CDR1 and CDR2: GTSNPN, SVGIG (reference sequence). The CDR3 totals 15 residues. Here the CDR3 DNA reads TGTGCCTGGAGTGGCATGATACGCATGGATTCACCCCTCCACTTT. This sequence encodes CAWSGMIRMDSPLHF.

The chain couples TRBV28 to TRBJ2-7; D call uncertain. V lost 6 bases to trimming and J lost 2 bases, with 11 bases between them. The CDR3 is made up of 13 amino acids. CDR1 MDHEN and CDR2 SYDVKM come from the germline V gene. This CDR3 is CASRASPPYEQYF. The CDR3 DNA follows: TGTGCCAGCAGGGCATCCCCCCCCTACGAGCAGTACTTC.

The V gene is TRBV7-2, the J gene TRBJ2-5; maybe TRBD2 (5 bases). Trimming removed 6 bases from V and 1 base from J, with 9 bases in between. CDR1 SGHTA and CDR2 FQGNSA come from the germline V gene. The CDR3 loop spans 13 amino acids. CDR3 coding DNA: TGTGCCAGCAGAAGACTACTCCAAGAGACCCAGTACTTC. Protein sequence: CASRRLLQETQYF.

V and J are TRBV4-2 and TRBJ1-5; tentatively, D is TRBD1 (6 bases). Per germline, CDR1 LGHNA and CDR2 YNFKEQ. Trimming removed 0 bases from V and 7 bases from J, with 16 bases in between. CDR3 size: 16 residues. This CDR3 is CASSQDGRGPKQPQHF. The CDR3 region has the DNA TGTGCCAGCAGCCAAGATGGCAGGGGTCCTAAGCAGCCCCAGCATTTT.

The chain is built from TRBV3-1 and TRBJ2-1; D ambiguous. The CDR3 length is 15 residues. V was shortened by 1 base and J by 15 bases, with 22 bases between the two germline ends. The germline gives CDR1 LGHDT, CDR2 YNNKEL (reference sequence). The CDR3 DNA reads as TGTGCCAGCAGCCAAGGCCTCCTGAGCACGGCTTTTTGGTTCTTC. Its protein product is CASSQGLLSTAFWFF.

This clonotype was detected only once. The chain is built from TRBV24-1 and TRBJ2-5; no clear D gene. CDR1 KGHDR and CDR2 SFDVKD come from the germline V gene. There are 14 residues in the CDR3. Trimming left V 3 bases short and J 4 bases short, with 11 bases between. The CDR3 reads CATSDASVGETQYF. The CDR3 DNA reads as TGTGCCACCAGTGATGCTAGTGTCGGAGAGACCCAGTACTTC.

The genes are TRBV19 and TRBJ2-1, with 9 bases identical to TRBD2. The length of the CDR3 is 17 residues. CDR1 is LNHDA, CDR2 SQIVND, per germline (reference sequence). V lost 7 bases and J lost 1; bases outside the gene matches: 11. The CDR3 here is CASKASGDTGSYNEQFF. The CDR3 DNA follows: TGTGCCAGTAAGGCTAGCGGGGACACAGGGTCCTACAATGAGCAGTTCTTC.